This TCR beta chain was sequenced for a study of identifying expanded T cells in peripheral blood. The repertoire was sequenced with immunoSEQ multiplex PCR; TCRdb's copy has only in-frame clones and lacks some. The table records about 78,000 clones, 84% of them present only once. Germline CDR1 SGHTA, CDR2 FQGTGA. V lost 2 bases and J lost 1, with 6 bases in between. The CDR3 loop spans 14 amino acids. Study-wide points: Clone count variance between roughly 2-week samples rose with total template count. Roughly 1.2 clones differed between technical replicates, versus roughly 17 and 20 over time.

No infections or other immune events were documented during collection. As for this clone: Its matching antigen is unknown.

The material sequenced was blood. This receptor was obtained from a person between 18 and 75 years old in good health. V gene TRBV7-3 combines with J gene TRBJ2-1; D perhaps matches TRBD1 (6 bases). Here the CDR3 reads CASSLQGSYNEQFF. CDR3 nucleotides: TGTGCCAGCAGCTTACAGGGGTCCTACAATGAGCAGTTCTTC.